This entry is about one T cell receptor (beta chain). This clone has just one count. Its antigen is not yet known. Within one base of it there is no much larger clone, and no base qualities were kept. This sample was included in a study of blood T cell repertoires in COVID-19 (dated by TCRdb to 2020 to 2021). Describing the broader study: Samples covering the acute and convalescent phases of COVID-19 were provided by collaborators in the United States, Italy and Spain. The material from the prospective study consisted of cDNA or gDNA derived from T cells, B-cell-depleted T cells, or PBMCs. Subjects who had been exposed to COVID-19, were actively infected with it, or had recovered from it provided the deeply sampled blood TCRbeta repertoires that made up the dataset. A freely available public database, intended as a resource for researchers studying the immune response to SARS-CoV-2, is where the repertoires were released. Samples were obtained from the ongoing ImmuneRACE study (first 160 participants) and from about 1,300 subjects provided by 6 global collaborators. The sample metadata nearly always contained a de-identified subject ID, COVID-19 status, age in years and sex. HLA class I and class II types, where available, came from metadata supplied by the sample provider rather than from assay-based typing. Study-wide findings and limitations: The amount of clinical and demographic metadata varied by source and participant and was provided uncurated.

In the prospective study, participants were 18 to 89 years old, resided in about two dozen geographic areas of the United States, and were enrolled through a virtual design. Cohort assignment in the prospective study relied on participant-reported clinical history from a screening survey and a study questionnaire. Exposed participants were defined as having been in contact with someone with a PCR-confirmed or clinician-diagnosed COVID-19 case within 2 weeks of study entry. Each participant in the prospective study had whole blood, serum and a nasopharyngeal or oropharyngeal swab collected by mobile phlebotomists. Prospective study participants could optionally give additional blood draws and questionnaires over an approximately 2-month period. Before DNA extraction, prospective study blood samples were shipped either frozen or at room temperature. The immunoSEQ Assay, a bias-controlled multiplex PCR, was used to amplify TCRbeta CDR3 regions from genomic DNA. The paper's data handling went like this. The number of nucleated cells in each sample was estimated from the amplification of reference gene primers within the assay. To quantify the absolute abundance of each unique TCRbeta CDR3 rearrangement, sequence reads were collapsed and filtered. For each sample, productive Simpson clonality was calculated as the square root of Simpson's diversity index across productive rearrangements. TCRdb re-hosts the immuneACCESS table, in-frame sequences only. Its copies lack some clones; in the studies checked, an unresolved V gene accounts for under half of them, and the cause for the rest is not known. From that table come the V and J calls and clone size; the DNA was used to work out D and trimming. The sample has around 140,000 clones on record, roughly 87% of them singletons. The ten top clones hold approximately 3.7% of the sample.

Trimming removed 7 bases from V and 4 bases from J, leaving 10 bases between the germline ends. From its cysteine to its phenylalanine, the CDR3 spans 13 amino acids. The DNA shown is the 39-base CDR3, in frame from base 1. CDR1 and CDR2 were assigned from the germline V gene (reference sequence) as LNHDA and SQIVND. The rearranged chain carries TRBV19 and TRBJ1-4; no D gene call is confident. The sequencing sample was made of PBMCs or T cells enriched from blood (not recorded which). The clonotype comes from a woman aged 40-49 years who had been exposed to COVID-19. The sequence in DNA is TGTGCCAGTATGGGCTCTGTTAATGAAAAACTGTTTTTT. This gives the protein CASMGSVNEKLFF.